These 22 T cell receptor beta chains share one sample of origin, sequenced in a study of memory B cells and T cells in multiple sclerosis (dated by TCRdb to between 2018 and 2020). To prepare the library, the immunoSEQ multiplex PCR assay was applied. TCRdb took this table from immuneACCESS and kept in-frame rearrangements with V and J called. Such tables lack part of the clones; where checked against another copy, unresolved V genes explain under half of the gap, and the rest is unexplained. Within this sample are about 7,600 clones, with about three fifths of them counted one time only. The top ten constitute approximately 30% of the sample. Input material: memory (CD45RO+) CD8+ T cells from blood. What the cell subset or site label conveys for this sample: CD45RO+ memory T cells sorted from peripheral blood. The receptors here all came from a human donor with multiple sclerosis.

The V and J genes are TRBV15 and TRBJ1-5, with TRBD1 matching 11 bases. The CDR3 has 19 amino acids. Germline assignment: CDR1 LNHNV and CDR2 YYDKDF (reference sequence). J was trimmed by 1 base and V by 1 base; bases with no gene match: 9. CDR3 sequence (DNA): TGTGCCACCAGCAGAGGGGGACAGGGGGAAGGTCTGAGCAATCAGCCCCAGCATTTT. Encoded protein: CATSRGGQGEGLSNQPQHF.

This chain uses TRBV6-1 with TRBJ2-7; the D is unclear. The CDR3 runs 18 residues. V was cut by 1 base and J by 3 bases, with 22 bases left in between. Germline assignment: CDR1 MNHNS and CDR2 SASEGT. CDR3 region: CASSEEAMLSVPGYEQYF. CDR3 nucleotide sequence: TGTGCCAGCAGTGAAGAGGCGATGCTGTCAGTACCAGGCTACGAGCAGTACTTC.

The chain has TRBV27 and TRBJ1-2; no reliable D call. The germline gives CDR1 MNHEY, CDR2 SMNVEV (reference sequence). V shed 5 bases and J shed 2 bases, with 12 bases lying between them. CDR3 length: 14 amino acids. CDR3 loop: CASSPPSLNYGYTF. The CDR3 region has the DNA TGTGCCAGCAGTCCCCCGAGTTTAAACTATGGCTACACCTTC.

The chain links TRBV5-1 to TRBJ2-1, with a possible D match to TRBD1 (5 bases). This CDR3 is built from 12 residues. V was trimmed by 5 bases and J by 3 bases, leaving 6 bases between them. Germline V CDR1 and CDR2: SGHRS, YFSETQ. The CDR3 sequence: CASRRGYNEQFF. CDR3 sequence (DNA): TGCGCCAGCAGAAGGGGCTACAATGAGCAGTTCTTC.

The rearrangement joins TRBV4-1 to TRBJ2-2; D uncertain. The CDR3 is 15 residues long. In germline, CDR1 is MGHRA, CDR2 YSYEKL. Trimming shortened V by 1 base and J by 2 bases, and 8 bases separated the two germline ends. The CDR3 DNA follows: TGCGCCAGCAGCCAAGTTCCCCAAAACACCGGGGAGCTGTTTTTT. This sequence encodes CASSQVPQNTGELFF.

The chain recombines TRBV19 with TRBJ1-2, with 8 bases identical to TRBD1. After removal of 5 bases from V and 2 bases from J, the junction contained 13 bases not matched to a gene. Germline V gene sequence: CDR1 LNHDA, CDR2 SQIVND (reference sequence). The CDR3 has 17 residues. The CDR3 nucleotides read TGTGCCAGTAGTCTAAGGACAGGGAGTTATAAAAACTATGGCTACACCTTC. It translates to CASSLRTGSYKNYGYTF.

The rearrangement links TRBV2 to TRBJ1-5; 12 bases are shared with TRBD1. With 3 bases clipped from V and 7 bases from J, the junction kept 7 bases outside the gene matches. Looked up from germline, CDR1 is SNHLY and CDR2 is FYNNEI. The CDR3 has 16 residues. This chain's CDR3 is CASSEGGQGARQPQHF. The CDR3 DNA reads as TGTGCCAGCAGTGAGGGGGGACAGGGGGCGCGACAGCCCCAGCATTTT.

In this sample, this clone turned up a few times. At one end the junction does not follow the germline gene, possibly because of a read error. V gene TRBV7-9 combines with J gene TRBJ2-2; 9 bases line up with TRBD2. Germline lookup yields CDR1 SEHNR and CDR2 FQNEAQ (reference sequence). The CDR3 length is 15 residues. The CDR3 nucleotides are TGTGCCAGCAGCCCCGGACTAGCGAGGTACCGGGGAGCTGTTTTT. It codes for CASSPGLARYRGAVF.

In this sample, this clone turned up once. The chain has TRBV29-1 and TRBJ2-1; no definite D call. This CDR3 has 13 amino acids. V was clipped by 3 bases and J by 10 bases, with 16 bases between them. Germline CDR1 and CDR2: SQVTM and ANQGSEA. CDR3 loop: CSVEVALLVEQFF. CDR3 DNA: TGCAGCGTTGAGGTGGCTCTGCTTGTGGAGCAGTTCTTC.

As concerns this clone: One end of the junction does not line up with germline, which may come from a read error. V and J are TRBV30 and TRBJ2-6; 7 bases fit TRBD1. Germline V gene sequence: CDR1 GTSNPN, CDR2 SVGIG (reference sequence). The length of the CDR3 is 16 residues. The CDR3: CAWSVPAGKGASVLTF. In DNA, the CDR3 is TGTGCCTGGAGTGTACCGGCAGGGAAGGGGGCCAGCGTCCTGACTTTC.

This chain links TRBV6-1 with TRBJ1-5, with 8 bases fitting TRBD1. The J segment lost 4 bases and the V segment lost 2 bases, leaving 4 bases of the junction unmatched. The V gene's germline CDR1 is MNHNS and CDR2 SASEGT. There are 15 residues in the CDR3. CDR3 protein: CASSELTGGNQPQHF. The CDR3 DNA sequence: TGTGCCAGCAGTGAACTTACAGGGGGGAATCAGCCCCAGCATTTT.

The chain combines TRBV27 with TRBJ2-1, with TRBD1 as a possible D gene (6 bases). The germline V gene has CDR1 MNHEY and CDR2 SMNVEV (reference sequence). The CDR3 spans 14 residues. V lost 4 bases and J 8 bases, leaving 15 bases between the germline ends. The CDR3 region is CASSSYRVLDEQFF. DNA of the CDR3: TGTGCCAGCAGTTCCTACAGGGTTTTAGATGAGCAGTTCTTC.

This chain connects TRBV28 to TRBJ2-5; 9 bases match TRBD1. V was pared by 6 bases and J by 2 bases, with 7 bases of the junction left unmatched. Germline CDR1 MDHEN, CDR2 SYDVKM. This CDR3 spans 15 amino acids. The CDR3 spells CASREDRGLQETQYF. The CDR3 DNA is TGTGCCAGCAGGGAGGACAGGGGCCTTCAAGAGACCCAGTACTTC.

The chain recombines TRBV6-5 with TRBJ2-2, with D maybe TRBD1 (6 bases). Germline V gives CDR1 MNHEY, CDR2 SVGAGI. The CDR3 is 14 amino acids. The V end lost 6 bases, the J end lost 1 base, and 9 bases lay between the germline ends. The CDR3 nucleotides read TGTGCCAGCAGGACAGGAGGGAACACCGGGGAGCTGTTTTTT. It is translated as CASRTGGNTGELFF.

The rearrangement joins TRBV28 to TRBJ2-1, with TRBD1 matching over 8 bases. J gave up 7 bases and V 3 bases, and 11 bases lay outside the gene matches. The CDR3 spans 16 residues. Germline CDR1 and CDR2: MDHEN and SYDVKM. The CDR3 sequence: CASSLGSRTGRNEQFF. Here the CDR3 DNA reads TGTGCCAGCAGTTTGGGGTCCAGGACAGGGCGTAATGAGCAGTTCTTC. Supplemented by reference TRBV28 and TRBJ2-1, the full variable domain reads DVKVTQSSRYLVKRTGEKVFLECVQDMDHENMFWYRQDPGLGLRLIYFSYDVKMKEKGDIPEGYSVSREKKERFSLILESASTNQTSMYLCASSLGSRTGRNEQFFGPGTRLTVL.

V usage is TRBV4-1 and J usage is TRBJ1-1; no reliable D call. Trimming removed 1 base at V and 0 bases at J, with 12 bases between. CDR3 length equals 16 residues. Germline assignment: CDR1 MGHRA and CDR2 YSYEKL. CDR3: CASSQVGAFLNTEAFF. The CDR3 nucleotides are TGCGCCAGCAGCCAAGTGGGAGCCTTCTTGAACACTGAAGCTTTCTTT.

J is TRBJ1-2 and V is TRBV2; 9 nucleotides agree with TRBD1. The length of the CDR3 is 17 residues. V trimming: 5 bases; J trimming: 4 bases; junction bases outside the gene matches: 14. The V gene's germline CDR1 is SNHLY and CDR2 FYNNEI. Written as DNA, the CDR3 is TGTGCCAGCAGTTCCTACCGGGACAGGGTGGTTTTCTATGGCTACACCTTC. Protein: CASSSYRDRVVFYGYTF. Variable domain in full (rest from reference TRBV2 and TRBJ1-2): EPEVTQTPSHQVTQMGQEVILRCVPISNHLYFYWYRQILGQKVEFLVSFYNNEISEKSEIFDDQFSVERPDGSNFTLKIRSTKLEDSAMYFCASSSYRDRVVFYGYTFGSGTRLTVV.

The chain recombines TRBV2 with TRBJ2-7, with 9 bases identical to TRBD2. CDR3 length equals 13 residues. The V gene's germline CDR1 is SNHLY and CDR2 FYNNEI. The V gene end was trimmed by 7 bases and the J gene end by 6 bases; junction bases not matched to a gene: 7. DNA for the CDR3: TGTGCCAGCAAGGCTAGCGGGGTTCGCGAGCAGTACTTC. The encoded protein is CASKASGVREQYF.

V is TRBV2 and J is TRBJ1-6; D is undetermined. The CDR3 has 15 amino acids. V was cut by 5 bases and J by 7 bases, with 15 bases left in between. In germline, CDR1 is SNHLY, CDR2 FYNNEI. This CDR3 reads CASSRGDTANSPLHF. For the CDR3, the DNA is TGTGCCAGCAGTCGGGGTGACACCGCCAATTCACCCCTCCACTTT.

The chain employs TRBV9 and TRBJ1-1; D remains ambiguous. The CDR3 is 17 residues long. The germline V and J ends were trimmed by 4 bases and 1 base, with 20 bases remaining between them. CDR1 is SGDLS, CDR2 YYNGEE, per germline. The CDR3 loop reads CASSSDSKPLGNTEAFF. The CDR3 DNA follows: TGTGCCAGCAGCTCGGACTCAAAACCTCTAGGGAACACTGAAGCTTTCTTT. The entire variable domain, with the rest obtained from reference TRBV9 and TRBJ1-1, is as follows: DSGVTQTPKHLITATGQRVTLRCSPRSGDLSVYWYQQSLDQGLQFLIQYYNGEERAKGNILERFSAQQFPDLHSELNLSSLELGDSALYFCASSSDSKPLGNTEAFFGQGTRLTVV.

The rearrangement joins TRBV7-9 to TRBJ1-2; 9 nucleotides line up with TRBD1. V lost 5 bases to trimming and J lost 1 base; unmatched junction nucleotides: 8. This CDR3 has 16 residues. Per germline, CDR1 SEHNR and CDR2 FQNEAQ (reference sequence). The CDR3 loop is CASSQLSTGGNYGYTF. CDR3 in DNA: TGTGCCAGCAGCCAGCTCTCGACAGGGGGTAACTATGGCTACACCTTC.

This chain connects TRBV9 to TRBJ1-5, with D possibly matching TRBD1 (5 bases). V lost 4 bases and J 2 bases, leaving 13 bases between the germline ends. Germline assignment: CDR1 SGDLS and CDR2 YYNGEE. CDR3 length: 15 residues. The CDR3: CASSSGGGGNQPQHF. Here the CDR3 DNA reads TGTGCCAGCAGCAGCGGGGGGGGAGGCAATCAGCCCCAGCATTTT.